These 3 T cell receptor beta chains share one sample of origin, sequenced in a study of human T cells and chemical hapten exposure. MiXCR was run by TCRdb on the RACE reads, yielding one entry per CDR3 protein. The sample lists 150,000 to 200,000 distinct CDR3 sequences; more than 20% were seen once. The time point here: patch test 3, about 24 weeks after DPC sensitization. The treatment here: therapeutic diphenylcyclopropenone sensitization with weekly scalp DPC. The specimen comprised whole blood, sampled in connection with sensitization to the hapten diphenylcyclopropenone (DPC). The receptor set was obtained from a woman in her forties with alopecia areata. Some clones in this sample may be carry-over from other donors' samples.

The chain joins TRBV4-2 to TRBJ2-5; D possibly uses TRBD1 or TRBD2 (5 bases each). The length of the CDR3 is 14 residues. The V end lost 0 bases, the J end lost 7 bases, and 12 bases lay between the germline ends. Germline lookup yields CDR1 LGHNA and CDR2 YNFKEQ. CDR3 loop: CASSQEKGTRTQYF. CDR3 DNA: TGTGCCAGCAGCCAAGAGAAAGGGACCAGGACCCAGTACTTC.

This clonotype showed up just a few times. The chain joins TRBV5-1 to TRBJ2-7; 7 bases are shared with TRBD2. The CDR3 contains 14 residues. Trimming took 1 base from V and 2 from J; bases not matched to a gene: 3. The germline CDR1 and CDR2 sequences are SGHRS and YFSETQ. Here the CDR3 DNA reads TGCGCCAGCAGCTTGAGCGGGATGACCTACGAGCAGTACTTC. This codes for CASSLSGMTYEQYF.

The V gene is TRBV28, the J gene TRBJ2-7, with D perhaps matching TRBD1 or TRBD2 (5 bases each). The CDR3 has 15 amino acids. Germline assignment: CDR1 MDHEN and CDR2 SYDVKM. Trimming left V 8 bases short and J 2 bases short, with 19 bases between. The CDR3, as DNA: TGTGCCAGCGCAGTCTACGGGACCAATACCTACGAGCAGTACTTC. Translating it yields CASAVYGTNTYEQYF.